The clone carrying this T cell receptor beta chain was counted many times. The data belong to a study of T cells in Graves' hyperthyroidism and ophthalmopathy. Each diagnosis was grounded in clinical symptoms, serum thyroxine and TRAb, thyroid ultrasound, and orbital computed tomography. Germline V gene lookup returns CDR1 SGHAT and CDR2 FQNNGV. The CDR3 consists of 12 residues. Trimming stripped 3 bases from V and 5 bases from J, with 7 bases between. Amplification targeted TCR beta CDR3 regions from RNA transcripts. The HTBI primer set served for first-round RT-PCR of the TCR CDR3. TCRdb reprocessed the multiplex PCR reads with MiXCR, giving one entry per CDR3 protein. The sample includes approximately 370,000 distinct CDR3 sequences, 14% to 15% of them seen just once.

This rearrangement joins TRBV11-2 to TRBJ1-1; no clear D gene. Sequencing was done on a sample of blood. This clonotype was sampled from a woman aged 25 to 39 with Graves' hyperthyroidism. The CDR3 is CASSFLRTEAFF. In nucleotides, the CDR3 is TGTGCCAGCAGCTTTTTGCGGACTGAAGCTTTCTTT.